This T cell receptor (beta chain) comes out of a study of blood T cell repertoires in COVID-19. About the research overall: Researchers got acute and convalescent COVID-19 samples from the United States, Italy and Spain. T cells, B-cell-depleted T cells, or PBMCs supplied cDNA or gDNA.

The authors' processing: How many nucleated cells were present was estimated from reference gene primer amplification. The protocol was immunoSEQ multiplex PCR, while the TCRdb copy is restricted to in-frame clones and leaves out a portion. Clone size and V and J calls were adopted from that table, with D and trimming inferred from the DNA. The sample gives some 150,000 clones, roughly 80% of which show up once; under 0.75% is in the top ten. The receptor was derived from a man between 60 and 70 years old with acute or convalescent COVID-19. What was sequenced was peripheral blood.

This CDR3 is CASSVAGERRDEQYF. CDR3 nucleotides: TGTGCCAGCAGCGTAGCGGGGGAGCGGCGGGACGAGCAGTACTTC. V is TRBV9 and J is TRBJ2-7; maybe TRBD2 (6 bases). V gave up 0 bases and J gave up 5 bases, with 15 bases separating them. The CDR3 runs to 15 residues. Germline values: CDR1 SGDLS, CDR2 YYNGEE.